This T cell receptor (beta chain) was sequenced in a study of cytomegalovirus exposure and HLA in healthy donors. Overall study results and limits: Subsequent analysis of the 100 to 150 validation repertoires found a tendency for first-cohort TCR clusters to co-occur. Associated with cytomegalovirus, according to the listing, were about 160 TCR beta chains.

Sequenced by immunoSEQ multiplex PCR; TCRdb stores in-frame clones only, minus some. The top ten clones hold about 27% of a sample with about 130,000 clones, almost 85% of them seen once. V was cut by 2 bases and J by 7 bases, with 9 bases left in between. The CDR3 contains 13 residues. Germline values: CDR1 SGHDN, CDR2 FVKESK. Details on this clone: Its target is not known.

This TCR derives from a man aged 30-40 years in good health and CMV-seropositive. Sequencing was carried out using PBMCs. The chain recombines TRBV14 with TRBJ2-4; tentatively, D is TRBD1 (6 bases). CDR3 region: CASSQNRANIQYF. The CDR3 bases are TGTGCCAGCAGCCAAAACAGGGCGAACATTCAGTACTTC.